Shown below are 17 T cell receptor beta chains from a single sample sequenced in a study of T cell responses to AZD1222 COVID-19 vaccine (dated by TCRdb to about 2021). What this sample's time point label stands for: baseline before first vaccination. Library preparation was by the immunoSEQ multiplex PCR assay. TCRdb obtained this table from immuneACCESS and retained in-frame rearrangements with V and J assigned. These tables miss some clones; where compared with another copy, unresolved V genes account for less than half of the shortfall, and the remainder is unexplained. The table for this sample lists 100,000 to 120,000 clones; 70% to 90% of them were counted only once. The top ten clonotypes cover around 3% of the sample. The sample here was peripheral blood, taken on day 0 of AZD1222 vaccination. Receptors were obtained from an adult in good health.

The CDR3: CASSQRGTYEQYF. CDR3 in DNA: TGTGCCAGCAGCCAACGGGGGACCTACGAGCAGTACTTC. This chain links TRBV14 with TRBJ2-7; TRBD2 might be the D (6 bases). CDR3 length: 13 amino acids. V shed 2 bases and J shed 2 bases, with 7 bases lying between them. Germline values: CDR1 SGHDN, CDR2 FVKESK.

This sequence joins TRBV3-1 (or the pseudogene TRBV3-2) and TRBJ1-2; 8 nucleotides align to TRBD1. Germline V lookup: CDR1 LGHDT, CDR2 YNNKEL (reference sequence). This CDR3 is built from 13 residues. The V and J ends lost 5 bases and 8 bases, in that order; junction bases with no gene match: 7. In nucleotides, the CDR3 is TGTGCCAGCAGCGATACAGGGGGTAGAGGCTACACCTTC. Its protein is CASSDTGGRGYTF.

The rearrangement links TRBV7-2 to TRBJ2-7, with 7 bases that match TRBD2. Germline V gene sequence: CDR1 SGHTA, CDR2 FQGNSA. This CDR3 is 15 amino acids long. V trimming: 11 bases; J trimming: 3 bases; junction bases outside the gene matches: 16. The CDR3 loop reads CAGSSLGEGGYEQYF. CDR3 DNA: TGTGCCGGCTCTTCTCTGGGGGAGGGTGGCTACGAGCAGTACTTC. Full variable domain (remainder filled in from reference TRBV7-2 and TRBJ2-7): GAGVSQSPSNKVTEKGKDVELRCDPISGHTALYWYRQSLGQGLEFLIYFQGNSAPDKSGLPSDRFSAERTGGSVSTLTIQRTQQEDSAVYLCAGSSLGEGGYEQYFGPGTRLTVT.

V and J are TRBV28 and TRBJ1-2, with D maybe TRBD1 (6 bases). From germline, CDR1 is MDHEN and CDR2 SYDVKM. The CDR3 is 12 amino acids. Trimming cost V 7 bases and J 5 bases, with 11 bases left between them. This chain's CDR3 is CASTITGYGYTF. The CDR3 DNA follows: TGTGCCAGCACTATCACAGGGTATGGCTACACCTTC.

This chain joins TRBV19 and TRBJ2-3; no clear D gene. Looked up from germline, CDR1 is LNHDA and CDR2 is SQIVND (reference sequence). The length of the CDR3 is 12 residues. V gave up 10 bases and J gave up 9 bases, with 17 bases separating them. The CDR3 loop is CATRGERPTQYF. CDR3 nucleotide sequence: TGTGCCACCCGAGGCGAGAGGCCCACGCAGTATTTT.

This sequence joins TRBV19 and TRBJ2-3, with D possibly being TRBD2 (6 bases). Looked up from germline, CDR1 is LNHDA and CDR2 is SQIVND (reference sequence). The V end was cut by 3 bases, the J end by 6 bases, with 7 bases between. This CDR3 has 12 amino acids. This CDR3 is CASSIREDTQYF. The CDR3 nucleotides read TGTGCCAGTAGTATCCGGGAGGATACGCAGTATTTT.

The J gene is TRBJ1-4, the V gene TRBV5-8; D is perhaps TRBD1 (6 bases). CDR1 and CDR2 from the germline V gene are SGHTS and YDEGEE. This CDR3 spans 12 amino acids. The V end lost 2 bases, the J end lost 13 bases, and 12 bases lay between the germline ends. In DNA, the CDR3 is TGTGCCAGCAGCTTTCCGGGGGCCCGACTGTTTTTT. Encoded protein: CASSFPGARLFF.

The chain recombines TRBV7-9 with TRBJ2-1; the D is unclear. Trimming removed 3 bases from V and 0 bases from J, with 6 bases in between. The germline gives CDR1 SEHNR, CDR2 FQNEAQ (reference sequence). The CDR3 sequence is 14 residues long. DNA of the CDR3: TGTGCCAGCAGCTTGGATGGCTCCTACAATGAGCAGTTCTTC. Protein: CASSLDGSYNEQFF.

The CDR3 is CASSFPDSGANVLTF. The DNA of the CDR3 is TGCGCCAGCAGCTTCCCCGACTCTGGGGCCAACGTCCTGACTTTC. J is TRBJ2-6 and V is TRBV5-1, with D hard to call. This CDR3 region has 15 residues. The germline V gene encodes CDR1 SGHRS and CDR2 YFSETQ. V was cut by 2 bases and J by 0 bases, with 6 bases left in between.

The genes are TRBV19 and TRBJ1-1; D remains ambiguous. Trimming removed 2 bases from V and 7 bases from J, with 17 bases in between. The CDR3 is 15 residues long. CDR1 is LNHDA and CDR2 is SQIVND in the germline V gene (reference sequence). The chain's CDR3 is CASSINMGRGVEAFF. The CDR3 bases are TGTGCCAGTAGTATAAACATGGGCAGAGGTGTTGAAGCTTTCTTT. Using reference TRBV19 and TRBJ1-1 for the parts outside the CDR3, the full variable domain is DGGITQSPKYLFRKEGQNVTLSCEQNLNHDAMYWYRQDPGQGLRLIYYSQIVNDFQKGDIAEGYSVSREKKESFPLTVTSAQKNPTAFYLCASSINMGRGVEAFFGQGTRLTVV.

This sequence joins TRBV27 and TRBJ1-5; D is unclear. The germline gives CDR1 MNHEY, CDR2 SMNVEV (reference sequence). The V end was cut by 3 bases, the J end by 2 bases, with 5 bases between. The CDR3 length is 13 residues. The CDR3 loop is CASSFRGNQPQHF. As DNA, the CDR3 is TGTGCCAGCAGTTTTAGGGGCAATCAGCCCCAGCATTTT.

The chain joins TRBV24-1 to TRBJ2-1; the match to TRBD1 covers 8 bases. The germline V gene encodes CDR1 KGHDR and CDR2 SFDVKD. Losses at the gene ends were 3 bases for V and 6 bases for J; bases not matched to a gene: 9. The CDR3 is 16 amino acids. CDR3 region: CATSDTTGGDGNEQFF. The CDR3, as DNA: TGTGCCACCAGTGATACTACAGGGGGTGATGGCAATGAGCAGTTCTTC.

The J gene is TRBJ1-1, the V gene TRBV7-8, with D uncertain. V was shortened by 4 bases and J by 4 bases, with 13 bases between the two germline ends. Germline CDR1 reads SGHVS; CDR2 reads FQNEAQ. The CDR3 runs 14 residues. CDR3 sequence (DNA): TGTGCCAGCAGCTATAGTGAACACGGCACTGAAGCTTTCTTT. This gives the protein CASSYSEHGTEAFF.

This sequence joins TRBV7-2 and TRBJ1-1; D is undetermined. V lost 5 bases, J lost 8 bases, and 12 bases lay in between. This CDR3 region has 12 residues. From germline, CDR1 is SGHTA and CDR2 FQGNSA. The CDR3 nucleotides read TGTGCCAGCAGCACCCGGCGGGGAGAAGCTTTCTTT. Translating gives CASSTRRGEAFF.

The gene calls are TRBV12-3 or TRBV12-4 and TRBJ2-1; D gene uncertain. CDR3 length: 12 residues. V lost 3 bases to trimming and J lost 10 bases, with 10 bases between them. Here the CDR3 DNA reads TGTGCCAGCAGTTTGGACCGCCCCGAGCAGTTCTTC. It codes for CASSLDRPEQFF.

This chain uses TRBV2 with TRBJ2-4, with no clear D. Germline V gene lookup returns CDR1 SNHLY and CDR2 FYNNEI. Trimming shortened V by 4 bases and J by 10 bases, and 5 bases separated the two germline ends. The CDR3 is made up of 10 amino acids. CDR3 DNA: TGTGCCAGCAGTGGACTGATTCAGTACTTC. Translated: CASSGLIQYF.

The J gene is TRBJ1-1, the V gene TRBV7-8; no definite D call. The CDR3 runs 16 residues. Germline CDR1 is SGHVS and CDR2 is FQNEAQ. With 3 bases removed from V and 0 bases from J, the gap between germline ends came to 14 bases. DNA for the CDR3: TGTGCCAGCAGCTTTCCGGACGGAAGTATGAACACTGAAGCTTTCTTT. Its translation: CASSFPDGSMNTEAFF.